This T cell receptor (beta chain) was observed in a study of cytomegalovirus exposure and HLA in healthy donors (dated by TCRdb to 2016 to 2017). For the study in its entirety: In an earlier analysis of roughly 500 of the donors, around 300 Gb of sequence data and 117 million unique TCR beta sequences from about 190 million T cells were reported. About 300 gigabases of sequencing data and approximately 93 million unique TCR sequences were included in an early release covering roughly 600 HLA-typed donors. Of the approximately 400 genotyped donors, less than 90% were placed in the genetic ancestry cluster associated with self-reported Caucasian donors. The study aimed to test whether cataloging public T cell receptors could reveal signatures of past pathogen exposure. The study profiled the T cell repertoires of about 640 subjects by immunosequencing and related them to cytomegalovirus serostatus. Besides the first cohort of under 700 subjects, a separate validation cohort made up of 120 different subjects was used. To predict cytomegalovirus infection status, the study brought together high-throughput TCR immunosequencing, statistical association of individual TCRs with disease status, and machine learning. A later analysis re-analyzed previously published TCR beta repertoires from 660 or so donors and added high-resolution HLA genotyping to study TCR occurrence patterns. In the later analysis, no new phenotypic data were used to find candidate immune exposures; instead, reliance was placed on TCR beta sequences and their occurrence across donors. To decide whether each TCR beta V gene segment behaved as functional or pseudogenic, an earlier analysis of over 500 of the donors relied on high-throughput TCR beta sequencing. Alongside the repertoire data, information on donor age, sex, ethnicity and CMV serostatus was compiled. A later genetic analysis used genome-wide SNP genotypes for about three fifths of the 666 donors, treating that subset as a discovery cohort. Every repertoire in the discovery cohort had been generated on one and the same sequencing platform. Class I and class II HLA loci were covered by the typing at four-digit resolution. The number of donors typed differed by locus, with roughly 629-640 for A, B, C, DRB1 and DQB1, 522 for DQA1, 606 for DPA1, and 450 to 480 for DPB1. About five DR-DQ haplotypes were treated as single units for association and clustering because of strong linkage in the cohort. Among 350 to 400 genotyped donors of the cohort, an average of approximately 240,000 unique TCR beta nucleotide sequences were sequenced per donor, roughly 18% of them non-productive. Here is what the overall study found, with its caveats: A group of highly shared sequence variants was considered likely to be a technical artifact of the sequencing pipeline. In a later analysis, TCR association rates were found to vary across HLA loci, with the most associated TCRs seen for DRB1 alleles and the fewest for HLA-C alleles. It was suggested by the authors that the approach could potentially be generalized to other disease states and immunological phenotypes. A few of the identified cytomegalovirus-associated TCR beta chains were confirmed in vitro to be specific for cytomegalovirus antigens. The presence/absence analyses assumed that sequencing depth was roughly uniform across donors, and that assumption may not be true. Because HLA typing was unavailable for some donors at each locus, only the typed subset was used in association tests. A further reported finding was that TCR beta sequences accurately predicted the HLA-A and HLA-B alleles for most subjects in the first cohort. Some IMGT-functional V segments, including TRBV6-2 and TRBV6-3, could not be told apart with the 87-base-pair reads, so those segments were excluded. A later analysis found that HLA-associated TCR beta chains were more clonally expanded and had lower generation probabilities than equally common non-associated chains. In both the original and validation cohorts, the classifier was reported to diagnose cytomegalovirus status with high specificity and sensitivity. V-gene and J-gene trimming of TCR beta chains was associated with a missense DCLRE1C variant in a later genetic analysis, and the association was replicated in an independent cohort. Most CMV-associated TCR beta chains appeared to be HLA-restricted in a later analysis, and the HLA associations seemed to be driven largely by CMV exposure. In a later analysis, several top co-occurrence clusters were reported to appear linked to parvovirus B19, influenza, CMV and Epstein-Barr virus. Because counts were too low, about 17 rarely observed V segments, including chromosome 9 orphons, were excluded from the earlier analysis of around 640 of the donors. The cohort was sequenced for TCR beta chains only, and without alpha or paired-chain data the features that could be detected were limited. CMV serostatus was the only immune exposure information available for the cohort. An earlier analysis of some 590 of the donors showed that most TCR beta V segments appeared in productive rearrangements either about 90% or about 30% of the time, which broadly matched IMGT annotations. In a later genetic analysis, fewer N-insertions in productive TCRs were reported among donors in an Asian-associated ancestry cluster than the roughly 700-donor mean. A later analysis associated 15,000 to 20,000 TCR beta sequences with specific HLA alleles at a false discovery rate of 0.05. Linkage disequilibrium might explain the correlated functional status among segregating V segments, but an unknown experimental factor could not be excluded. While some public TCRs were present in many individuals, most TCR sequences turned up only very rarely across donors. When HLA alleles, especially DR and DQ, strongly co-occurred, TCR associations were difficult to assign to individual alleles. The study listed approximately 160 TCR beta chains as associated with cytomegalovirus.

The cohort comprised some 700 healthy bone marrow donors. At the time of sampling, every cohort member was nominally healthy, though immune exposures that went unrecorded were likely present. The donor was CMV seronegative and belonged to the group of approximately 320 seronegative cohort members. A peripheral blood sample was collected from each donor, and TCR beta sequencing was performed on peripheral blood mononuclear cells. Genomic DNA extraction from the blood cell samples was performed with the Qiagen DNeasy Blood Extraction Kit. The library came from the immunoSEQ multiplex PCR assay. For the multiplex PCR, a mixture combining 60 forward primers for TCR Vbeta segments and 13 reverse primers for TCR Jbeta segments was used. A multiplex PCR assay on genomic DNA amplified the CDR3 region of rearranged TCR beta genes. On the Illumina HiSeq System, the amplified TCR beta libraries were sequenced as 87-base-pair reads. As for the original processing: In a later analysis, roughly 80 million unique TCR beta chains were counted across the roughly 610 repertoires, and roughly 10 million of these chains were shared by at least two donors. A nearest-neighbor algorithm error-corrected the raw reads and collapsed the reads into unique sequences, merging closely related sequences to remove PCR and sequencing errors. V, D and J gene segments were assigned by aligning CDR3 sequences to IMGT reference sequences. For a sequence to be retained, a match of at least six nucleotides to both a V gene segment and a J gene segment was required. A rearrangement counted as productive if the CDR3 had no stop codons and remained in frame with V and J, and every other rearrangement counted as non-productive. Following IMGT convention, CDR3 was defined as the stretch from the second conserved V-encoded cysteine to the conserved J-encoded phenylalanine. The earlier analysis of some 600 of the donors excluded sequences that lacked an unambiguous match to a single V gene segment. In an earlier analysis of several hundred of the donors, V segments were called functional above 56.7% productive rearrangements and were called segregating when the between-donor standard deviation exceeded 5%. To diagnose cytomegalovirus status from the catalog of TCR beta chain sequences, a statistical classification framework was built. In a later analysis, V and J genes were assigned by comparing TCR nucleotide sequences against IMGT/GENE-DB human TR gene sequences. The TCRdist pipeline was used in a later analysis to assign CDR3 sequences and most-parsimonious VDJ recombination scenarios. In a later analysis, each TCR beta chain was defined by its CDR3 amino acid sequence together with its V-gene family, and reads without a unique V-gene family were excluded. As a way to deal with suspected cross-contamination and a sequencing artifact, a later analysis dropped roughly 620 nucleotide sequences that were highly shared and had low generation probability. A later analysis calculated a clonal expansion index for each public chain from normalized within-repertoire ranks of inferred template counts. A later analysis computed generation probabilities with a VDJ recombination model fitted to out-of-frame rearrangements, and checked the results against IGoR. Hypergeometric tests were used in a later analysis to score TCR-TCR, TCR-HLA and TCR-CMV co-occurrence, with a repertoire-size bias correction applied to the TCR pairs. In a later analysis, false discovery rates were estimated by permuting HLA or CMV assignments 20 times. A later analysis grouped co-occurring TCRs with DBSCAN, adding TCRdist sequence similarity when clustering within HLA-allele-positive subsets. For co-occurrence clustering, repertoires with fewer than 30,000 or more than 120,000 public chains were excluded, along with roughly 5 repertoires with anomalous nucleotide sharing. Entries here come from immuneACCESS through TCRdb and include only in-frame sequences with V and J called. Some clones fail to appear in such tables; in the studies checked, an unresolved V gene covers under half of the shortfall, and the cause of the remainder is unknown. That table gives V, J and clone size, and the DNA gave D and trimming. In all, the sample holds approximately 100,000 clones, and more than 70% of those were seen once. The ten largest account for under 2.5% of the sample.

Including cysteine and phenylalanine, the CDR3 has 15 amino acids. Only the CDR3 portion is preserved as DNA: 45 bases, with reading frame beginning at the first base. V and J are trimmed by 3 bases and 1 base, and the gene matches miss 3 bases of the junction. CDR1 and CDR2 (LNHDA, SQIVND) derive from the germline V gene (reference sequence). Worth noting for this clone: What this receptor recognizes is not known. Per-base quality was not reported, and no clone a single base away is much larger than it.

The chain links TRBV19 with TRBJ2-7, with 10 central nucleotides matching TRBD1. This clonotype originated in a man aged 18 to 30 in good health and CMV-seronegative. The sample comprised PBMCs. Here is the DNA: TGTGCCAGTAGTATCGGGACAGGGGTTTCCTACGAGCAGTACTTC. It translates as CASSIGTGVSYEQYF.